A single count supports the clone carrying this TCR beta chain. This specimen comes from a study of blood T cell repertoires in COVID-19. In the study overall: Both acute and convalescent COVID-19 samples were obtained from the United States, Italy and Spain.

Self-reported history from a screening survey and questionnaire set each donor's cohort. Repertoires were generated with immunoSEQ multiplex PCR, while TCRdb's copy carries only in-frame clones and drops some. This table holds around 220,000 clones, 88% found once. Trimming removed 6 bases from V and 8 bases from J; junction bases left unmatched: 10. This CDR3 contains 14 residues. The germline CDR1 and CDR2 sequences are MNHEY and SVGAGI. The gene calls are TRBV6-5 and TRBJ2-4, with 7 nucleotides matching TRBD1. Source material: PBMCs or T cells enriched from blood (not recorded which). This TCR came from a woman between 45 and 60 years old with acute COVID-19. The CDR3 sequence is CASRGPNRGDIQYF. For the CDR3, the DNA is TGTGCCAGCAGGGGACCTAACAGGGGAGACATTCAGTACTTC.